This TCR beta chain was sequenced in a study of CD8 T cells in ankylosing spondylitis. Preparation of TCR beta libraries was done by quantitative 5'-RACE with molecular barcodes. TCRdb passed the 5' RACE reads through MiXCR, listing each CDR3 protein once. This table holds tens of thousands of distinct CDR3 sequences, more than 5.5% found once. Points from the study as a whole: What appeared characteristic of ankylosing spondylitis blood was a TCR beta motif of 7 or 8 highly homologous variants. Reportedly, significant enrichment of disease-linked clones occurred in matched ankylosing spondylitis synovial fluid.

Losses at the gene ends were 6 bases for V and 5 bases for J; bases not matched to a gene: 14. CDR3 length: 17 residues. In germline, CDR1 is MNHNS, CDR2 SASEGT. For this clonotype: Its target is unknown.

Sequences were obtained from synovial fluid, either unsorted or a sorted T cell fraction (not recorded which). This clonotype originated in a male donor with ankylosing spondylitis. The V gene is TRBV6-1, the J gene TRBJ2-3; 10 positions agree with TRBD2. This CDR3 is CASSPAPLAGVVDTQYF. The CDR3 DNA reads TGTGCCAGCAGCCCCGCACCTCTAGCGGGAGTCGTAGATACGCAGTATTTT.